The entry that follows covers one T cell receptor (beta chain) sequence. The antigen is undetermined. CD4+CD25+CD127- Tregs, CD4+CD25- non-Tregs, CD4 and CD8 cells were sorted. These data come from a study of Tregs in tolerant kidney transplant recipients. Study-wide results and limits: The most relevant donor-specific Treg TCRbeta repertoire apparently came from expansion with activated donor B cells.

Deletions cut 4 bases from V and 2 bases from J, with 17 bases between. Germline V gives CDR1 SGHVS, CDR2 FNYEAQ. The CDR3 runs 16 residues. Using immunoSEQ multiplex PCR, the repertoire was profiled, and TCRdb retains in-frame clones only, with some absent. The sample lists some 65,000 clones; 65% to 85% were seen once. This clonotype was obtained from a human donor in good health. Sequenced material: CD4+ T cells from blood. The gene calls are TRBV7-6 and TRBJ2-5; TRBD2 might be the D (7 bases). The CDR3 sequence: CASSSPGGPFQETQYF. As DNA, the CDR3 is TGTGCCAGCAGCTCCCCCGGGGGGCCCTTTCAAGAGACCCAGTACTTC.